This T cell receptor beta chain was retrieved from a study of T cell changes during pregnancy in multiple sclerosis (dated by TCRdb to the late 2010s). In the study overall: In women with multiple sclerosis, the researchers looked at how the T cell repertoire shifted as pregnancy progressed.

Receptor libraries were prepared by the immunoSEQ multiplex PCR assay. TCRdb obtained this table from immuneACCESS and retained in-frame rearrangements with V and J assigned. These tables miss some clones; where compared with another copy, unresolved V genes account for less than half of the shortfall, and the remainder is unexplained. This sample comprises around 95,000 clones, 92% of them detected only once. The ten biggest clones cover approximately 2% of the sample. As for this clone: Its recognized antigen is unknown. Nothing much larger sits one base from this clone, and base qualities are not available.

Including the terminal cysteine and phenylalanine, the CDR3 comprises 14 residues. Of all the DNA, just the CDR3 is kept, 42 bases in frame from base 1. V gives up 3 bases and J gives up 4 bases, and the segment between their germline ends measures 15 bases. Per the germline V gene (reference sequence), GTSNPN is the CDR1 and SVGIG is the CDR2. Recombination linked TRBV30 to TRBJ1-2, with TRBD1 tentatively as D gene (5 bases match). The sample here was peripheral blood, taken after pregnancy. The clonotype comes from a female donor in good health, enrolled as a control in a pregnancy study. The CDR3 amino acid sequence is: CAWSPDKRGYGYTF. DNA sequence: TGTGCCTGGAGCCCGGACAAGAGAGGCTATGGCTACACCTTC.